This T cell receptor (beta chain) was obtained from a study of cytomegalovirus exposure and HLA in healthy donors. Findings of the study overall: In a later analysis, a genetic analysis reported fewer productive-TCR N-insertions in an Asian-associated ancestry cluster than the cohort average.

As concerns this clone: Its specificity is not known.

Germline CDR1 is MDHEN and CDR2 is SYDVKM. V gave up 1 base and J gave up 4 bases, with 10 bases separating them. CDR3 length: 14 amino acids. Use of 60 Vbeta and 13 Jbeta primers characterized the PCR. Method: immunoSEQ multiplex PCR; TCRdb's copy keeps in-frame clones and lacks some. This sample has 120,000 or so clones, with approximately 15% found just once. The rearrangement joins TRBV28 to TRBJ2-5, with D perhaps matching TRBD1 (5 bases). The sequence came from a woman between 18 and 29 years old in good health and CMV-seronegative. The sequencing sample was made of PBMCs. The CDR3 sequence: CASSLYTQGETQYF. The CDR3 coding sequence is TGTGCCAGCAGTTTATACACTCAGGGAGAGACCCAGTACTTC.